The following is a T cell receptor (beta chain) sequence with its context. Its antigen is undetermined. The sample comes from a study of T-cell memory formation after mild COVID-19. At the level of the study: TCR clustering was largely donor specific. Points from the study as a whole: Chiefly within CM and EM were the contracting CD4+ clones; CD8+ ones were within EMRA.

V was cut by 3 bases and J by 6 bases, with 11 bases left in between. Germline assignment: CDR1 SGDLS and CDR2 YYNGEE. The CDR3 runs to 13 residues. 5'RACE primed at constant segments yielded TCR alpha and TCR beta cDNA libraries bearing sample barcodes and UMIs. Each CDR3 protein gets one entry after TCRdb re-called the 5' RACE reads with MiXCR. The table lists 400,000 or so distinct CDR3 sequences, about 20% of them singletons, with roughly 8.4% in the top ten. The specimen sequenced was PBMCs or a T cell subset sorted from them (not recorded which). The chain has TRBV9 and TRBJ2-3; TRBD2 might be the D (6 bases). The sequence was collected from an adult woman who had mild COVID-19 (a few samples of this study predate the infection). Cell type and time point are not known. For the CDR3, the DNA is TGTGCCAGCAGCGGGACTAACGGGGATACGCAGTATTTT. This codes for CASSGTNGDTQYF.